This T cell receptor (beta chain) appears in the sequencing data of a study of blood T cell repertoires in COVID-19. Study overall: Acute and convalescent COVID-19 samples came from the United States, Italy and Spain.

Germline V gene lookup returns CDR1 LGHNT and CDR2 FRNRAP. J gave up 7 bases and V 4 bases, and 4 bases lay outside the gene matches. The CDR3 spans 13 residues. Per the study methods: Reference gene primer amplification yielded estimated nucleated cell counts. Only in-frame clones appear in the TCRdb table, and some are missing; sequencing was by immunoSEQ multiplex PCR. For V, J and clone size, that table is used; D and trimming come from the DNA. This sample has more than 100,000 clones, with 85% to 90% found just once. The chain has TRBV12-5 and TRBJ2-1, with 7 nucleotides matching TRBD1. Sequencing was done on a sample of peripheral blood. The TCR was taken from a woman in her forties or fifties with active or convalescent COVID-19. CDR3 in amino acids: CASGSTGYNEQFF. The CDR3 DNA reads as TGTGCTAGTGGTTCGACAGGGTATAATGAGCAGTTCTTC.